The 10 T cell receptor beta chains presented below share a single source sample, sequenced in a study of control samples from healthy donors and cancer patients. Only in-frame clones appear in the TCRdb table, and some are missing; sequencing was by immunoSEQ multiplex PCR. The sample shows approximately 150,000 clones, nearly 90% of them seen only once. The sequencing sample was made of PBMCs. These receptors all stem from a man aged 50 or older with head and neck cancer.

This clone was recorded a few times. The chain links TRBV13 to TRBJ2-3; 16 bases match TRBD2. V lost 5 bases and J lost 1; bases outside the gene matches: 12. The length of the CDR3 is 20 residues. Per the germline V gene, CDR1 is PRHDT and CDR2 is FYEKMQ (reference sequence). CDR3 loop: CASSPKWGTSGGAGTDTQYF. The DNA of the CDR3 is TGTGCCAGCAGCCCGAAGTGGGGGACTAGCGGGGGGGCAGGCACAGATACGCAGTATTTT. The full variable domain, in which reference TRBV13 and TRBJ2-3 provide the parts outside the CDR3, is AAGVIQSPRHLIKEKRETATLKCYPIPRHDTVYWYQQGPGQDPQFLISFYEKMQSDKGSIPDRFSAQQFSDYHSELNMSSLELGDSALYFCASSPKWGTSGGAGTDTQYFGPGTRLTVL.

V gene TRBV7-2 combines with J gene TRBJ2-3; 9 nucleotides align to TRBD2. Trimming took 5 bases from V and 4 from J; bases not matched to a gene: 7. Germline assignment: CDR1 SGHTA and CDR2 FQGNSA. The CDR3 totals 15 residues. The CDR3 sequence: CASSIVAGAPDTQYF. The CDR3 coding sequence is TGTGCCAGCAGCATTGTAGCGGGAGCCCCAGATACGCAGTATTTT.

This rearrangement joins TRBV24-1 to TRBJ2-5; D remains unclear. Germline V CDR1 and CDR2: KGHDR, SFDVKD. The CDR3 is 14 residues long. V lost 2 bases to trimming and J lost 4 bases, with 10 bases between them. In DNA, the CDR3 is TGTGCCACCAGTGATTCAGGTTCACTAGAGACCCAGTACTTC. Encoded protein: CATSDSGSLETQYF.

The chain's CDR3 is CSAITGGGNQPQHF. The CDR3 DNA follows: TGCAGCGCCATAACAGGGGGTGGCAATCAGCCCCAGCATTTT. The chain links TRBV29-1 to TRBJ1-5; 8 nucleotides match TRBD1. With V trimmed by 7 bases and J by 2 bases, 7 bases remained unmatched. The CDR3 runs to 14 residues. Germline V gene sequence: CDR1 SQVTM, CDR2 ANQGSEA.

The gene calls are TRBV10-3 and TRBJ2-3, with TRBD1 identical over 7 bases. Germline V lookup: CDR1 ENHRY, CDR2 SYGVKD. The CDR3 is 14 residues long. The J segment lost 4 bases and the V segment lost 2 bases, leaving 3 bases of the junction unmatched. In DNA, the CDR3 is TGTGCCATCAGTGAGGGACAGGAGGCAGATACGCAGTATTTT. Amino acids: CAISEGQEADTQYF.

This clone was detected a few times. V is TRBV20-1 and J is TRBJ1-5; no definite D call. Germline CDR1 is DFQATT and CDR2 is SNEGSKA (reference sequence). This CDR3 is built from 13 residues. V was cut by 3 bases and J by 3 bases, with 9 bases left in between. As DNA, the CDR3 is TGCAGTGCTAGTGTCCGGGCCAATCAGCCCCAGCATTTT. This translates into CSASVRANQPQHF.

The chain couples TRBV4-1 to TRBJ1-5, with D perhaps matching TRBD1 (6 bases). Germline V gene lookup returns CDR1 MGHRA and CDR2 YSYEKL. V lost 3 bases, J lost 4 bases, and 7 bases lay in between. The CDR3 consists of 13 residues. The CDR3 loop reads CASSQDRNQPQHF. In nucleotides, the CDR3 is TGCGCCAGCAGCCAGGACAGAAATCAGCCCCAGCATTTT.

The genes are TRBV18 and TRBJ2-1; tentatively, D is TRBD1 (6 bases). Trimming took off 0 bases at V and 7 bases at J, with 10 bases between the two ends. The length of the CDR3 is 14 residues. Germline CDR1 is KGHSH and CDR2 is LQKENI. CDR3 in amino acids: CASSPPRGQNEQFF. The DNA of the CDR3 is TGTGCCAGCTCACCACCCAGGGGACAAAATGAGCAGTTCTTC.

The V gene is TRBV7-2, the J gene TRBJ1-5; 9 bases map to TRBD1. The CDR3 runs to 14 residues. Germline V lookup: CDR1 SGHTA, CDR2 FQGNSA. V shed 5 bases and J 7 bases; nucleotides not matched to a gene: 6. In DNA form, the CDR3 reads TGTGCCAGCAGCCGGGACAGGGCACAACAGCCCCAGCATTTT. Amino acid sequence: CASSRDRAQQPQHF. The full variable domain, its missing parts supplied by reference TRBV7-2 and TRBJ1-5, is GAGVSQSPSNKVTEKGKDVELRCDPISGHTALYWYRQSLGQGLEFLIYFQGNSAPDKSGLPSDRFSAERTGGSVSTLTIQRTQQEDSAVYLCASSRDRAQQPQHFGDGTRLSIL.

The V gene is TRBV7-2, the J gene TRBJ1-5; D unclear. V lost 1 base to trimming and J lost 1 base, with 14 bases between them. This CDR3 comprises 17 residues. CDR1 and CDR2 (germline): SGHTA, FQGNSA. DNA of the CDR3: TGTGCCAGCAGCTTAGTGCCCAGCTCAACGAGCAATCAGCCCCAGCATTTT. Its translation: CASSLVPSSTSNQPQHF.